This T cell receptor beta chain stems from a study of OX40 agonist ivuxolimab in advanced cancers. On the study more broadly: At 0.01 to 10 mg/kg, ivuxolimab was administered intravenously to patients every 2 weeks.

General observations from the study: Some of the lowest clonal expansion was seen in partial responders at 0.1-3.0 mg/kg.

The data were produced by immunoSEQ multiplex PCR, yet TCRdb's version contains in-frame clones alone and is incomplete. In the table there are about 43,000 clones, 75% to 90% of which are singletons. CDR3 length: 11 amino acids. Per germline, CDR1 SGHNT and CDR2 YYREEE (reference sequence). Between the trimmed V and J ends, which lost 0 bases and 9 bases, there was a span of 4 bases. Points on this clone: What it recognizes is unknown.

Exclusion applied to patients with autoimmune disease history or systemic immunosuppression. The V and J genes are TRBV5-4 and TRBJ2-1, with no clear D. This material consisted of CD4+ or CD8+ T cells sorted from blood, taken in a trial of the OX40 agonist ivuxolimab. The clonotype originates from an adult with an advanced solid tumor such as melanoma, head and neck, liver or kidney cancer. Here the CDR3 DNA reads TGTGCCAGCAGCTTGGCGTTTGAGCAGTTCTTC. It yields the protein CASSLAFEQFF.